Listed below are T cell receptor beta chains from one sample, sequenced in a study of blood T cell repertoires in COVID-19. Here immunoSEQ multiplex PCR was the method, and the copy in TCRdb shows in-frame clones only, minus some. The sample lists roughly 24,000 clones, roughly 85% occurring once. The material sequenced was peripheral blood. Receptors were obtained from a human donor in a cohort sampled during active COVID-19. Both conserved end residues are part of each CDR3. D genes are given only for firm matches. For some rows the clone size is stated as once, few or many, or as a class when expanded; others skip it.

>once|14|TRBV27|TRBD1|TRBJ2-5
CASSFGTGGETQYF
TGTGCCAGCAGTTTCGGGACAGGGGGAGAGACCCAGTACTTC
>.|16|TRBV7-9|TRBD2|TRBJ2-1
CASSFKAGGTYNEQFF
TGTGCCAGCAGCTTCAAAGCGGGAGGGACCTACAATGAGCAGTTCTTC
>.|12|TRBV28|.|TRBJ2-7
CASSSRGAEQYF
TGTGCCAGCAGTTCACGGGGGGCCGAGCAGTACTTC
>.|14|TRBV12-5|.|TRBJ1-3
CASGTTDSGNTIYF
TGTGCTAGTGGGACGACAGACTCTGGAAACACCATATATTTT
>.|17|TRBV4-2|TRBD2|TRBJ2-1
CASSQSGPGGGANEQFF
TGTGCCAGCAGCCAATCGGGCCCCGGCGGGGGGGCCAATGAGCAGTTCTTC
>.|14|TRBV2|TRBD1|TRBJ2-1
CATTRDRYYNEQFF
TGTGCCACCACTAGGGACAGGTACTACAATGAGCAGTTCTTC
>.|15|TRBV28|.|TRBJ1-4
CASSFSREGNEKLFF
TGTGCCAGCAGTTTCTCCAGGGAGGGGAATGAAAAACTGTTTTTT
>.|18|TRBV3-1/TRBV3-2|TRBD1|TRBJ2-4
CASSQLDRGVLAKNIQYF
TGTGCCAGCAGCCAATTAGACAGGGGGGTCCTAGCCAAAAACATTCAGTACTTC
>.|18|TRBV27|.|TRBJ2-2
CASSPFLTRGGSTGELFF
TGTGCCAGCAGTCCCTTCCTTACGCGTGGGGGCTCCACCGGGGAGCTGTTTTTT
>.|14|TRBV3-1/TRBV3-2|.|TRBJ1-5
CASSQAAGNQPQHF
TGTGCCAGCAGCCAAGCCGCAGGCAATCAGCCCCAGCATTTT
>.|16|TRBV24-1|TRBD1|TRBJ2-3
CATSDYRDRDTDTQYF
TGTGCCACCAGTGATTACCGGGACAGAGACACAGATACGCAGTATTTT
>.|15|TRBV27|TRBD1|TRBJ2-7
CASSLTGTGLSEQYF
TGTGCCAGCAGTTTAACCGGGACAGGGCTGAGCGAGCAGTACTTC
>.|15|TRBV7-2|.|TRBJ1-1
CASSLLAGGDTEAFF
TGTGCCAGCAGCTTACTGGCCGGGGGAGACACTGAAGCTTTCTTT
>.|17|TRBV11-3|.|TRBJ2-7
CASSLERERQRIYEQYF
TGTGCCAGCAGCTTAGAACGGGAAAGGCAGAGGATCTACGAGCAGTACTTC
>.|16|TRBV28|TRBD2|TRBJ2-5
CASSLETSGTQETQYF
TGTGCCAGCAGTTTAGAGACTAGCGGGACCCAAGAGACCCAGTACTTC
>.|17|TRBV30|TRBD1|TRBJ1-5
CAWSRTGLAYSNQPQHF
TGTGCCTGGAGCAGGACAGGACTTGCATATAGCAATCAGCCCCAGCATTTT
>.|15|TRBV27|.|TRBJ2-7
CASSLLTDREGEQYF
TGTGCCAGCAGTCTCCTTACGGACAGGGAGGGCGAGCAGTACTTC
>.|14|TRBV4-3|.|TRBJ1-1
CASSPTLGRTEAFF
TGCGCCAGCAGCCCAACATTGGGGAGAACTGAAGCTTTCTTT
>.|14|TRBV11-2|.|TRBJ2-7
CASSPRELSYEQYF
TGTGCCAGCAGCCCTCGGGAGTTATCCTACGAGCAGTACTTC
>.|12|TRBV12-3/TRBV12-4|.|TRBJ1-3
CASSSGGNTIYF
TGTGCCAGCAGTTCAGGGGGAAACACCATATATTTT
>.|13|TRBV3-1/TRBV3-2|TRBD1|TRBJ1-2
CASSPGTAGGYTF
TGTGCCAGCAGCCCCGGGACAGCTGGCGGCTACACCTTC
>.|14|TRBV19|TRBD1|TRBJ2-2
CASRTGQWTGELFF
TGTGCCAGTAGGACGGGACAGTGGACCGGGGAGCTGTTTTTT
>.|14|TRBV9|.|TRBJ1-4
CASSVGQTPEKLFF
TGTGCCAGCAGCGTAGGCCAAACACCCGAAAAACTGTTTTTT
>.|15|TRBV7-9|.|TRBJ2-3
CASPSRGSSTDTQYF
TGTGCCAGCCCCTCTAGGGGATCAAGCACAGATACGCAGTATTTT
>once|15|TRBV4-3|.|TRBJ1-1
CASSQGPRDKTEAFF
TGCGCCAGCAGCCAAGGACCCCGGGACAAAACTGAAGCTTTCTTT
>once|12|TRBV9|.|TRBJ2-2
CASSVATGELFF
TGTGCCAGCAGCGTAGCAACCGGGGAGCTGTTTTTT
>.|15|TRBV5-1|TRBD2|TRBJ2-3
CASSLVAGRSDTQYF
TGCGCCAGCAGCTTGGTAGCGGGACGGTCAGATACGCAGTATTTT
>.|18|TRBV19|.|TRBJ2-2
CASSIGKGATKYSGELFF
TGTGCCAGTAGTATAGGCAAAGGGGCGACCAAGTATAGCGGGGAGCTGTTTTTT
>.|16|TRBV5-6|.|TRBJ2-7
CASSSPVPDSTYEQYF
TGTGCCAGCAGCTCCCCGGTCCCCGACAGCACCTACGAGCAGTACTTC
>few|15|TRBV5-1|.|TRBJ2-3
CASSPIAESTDTQYF
TGCGCCAGCAGCCCGATAGCGGAAAGCACAGATACGCAGTATTTT
>.|15|TRBV10-3|TRBD1|TRBJ2-7
CAISEGQVVTYEQYF
TGTGCCATCAGTGAAGGACAGGTTGTAACCTACGAGCAGTACTTC
>.|15|TRBV11-2|TRBD2|TRBJ2-1
CASSPTSGTSNEQFF
TGTGCCAGCAGCCCTACTAGCGGGACGAGCAATGAGCAGTTCTTC
>few|14|TRBV19|.|TRBJ1-2
CASRTQGPNYGYTF
TGTGCCAGTAGGACCCAGGGCCCCAACTATGGCTACACCTTC
>.|17|TRBV6-6|.|TRBJ2-7
CASSPQGGRLVGNEQYF
TGTGCCAGCAGTCCTCAAGGGGGTCGCCTAGTCGGCAACGAGCAGTACTTC